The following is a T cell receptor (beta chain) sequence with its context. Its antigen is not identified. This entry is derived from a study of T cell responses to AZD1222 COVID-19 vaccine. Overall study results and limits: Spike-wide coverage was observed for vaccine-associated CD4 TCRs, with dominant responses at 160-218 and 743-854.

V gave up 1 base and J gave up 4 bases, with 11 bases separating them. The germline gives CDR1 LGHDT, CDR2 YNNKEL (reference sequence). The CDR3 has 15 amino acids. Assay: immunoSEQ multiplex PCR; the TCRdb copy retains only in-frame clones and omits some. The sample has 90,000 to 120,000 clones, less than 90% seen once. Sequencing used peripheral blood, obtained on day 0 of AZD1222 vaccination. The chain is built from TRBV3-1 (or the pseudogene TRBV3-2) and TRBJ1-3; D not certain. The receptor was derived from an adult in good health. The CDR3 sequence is CASSQGASIGNTIYF. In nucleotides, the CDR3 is TGTGCCAGCAGCCAAGGGGCAAGCATAGGAAACACCATATATTTT.